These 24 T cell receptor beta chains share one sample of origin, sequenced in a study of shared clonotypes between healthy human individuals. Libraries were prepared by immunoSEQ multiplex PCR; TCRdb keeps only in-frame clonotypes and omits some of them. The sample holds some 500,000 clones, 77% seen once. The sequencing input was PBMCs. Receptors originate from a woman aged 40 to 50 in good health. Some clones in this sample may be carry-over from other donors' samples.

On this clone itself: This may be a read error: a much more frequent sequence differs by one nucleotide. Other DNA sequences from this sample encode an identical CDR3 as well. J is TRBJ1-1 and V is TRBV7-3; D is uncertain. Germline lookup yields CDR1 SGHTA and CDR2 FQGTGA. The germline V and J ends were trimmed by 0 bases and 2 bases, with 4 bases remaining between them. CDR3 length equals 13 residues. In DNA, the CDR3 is TGTGCCAGCAGCTTAACGGGTAACACTGAAGCTTTCTTT. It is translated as CASSLTGNTEAFF.

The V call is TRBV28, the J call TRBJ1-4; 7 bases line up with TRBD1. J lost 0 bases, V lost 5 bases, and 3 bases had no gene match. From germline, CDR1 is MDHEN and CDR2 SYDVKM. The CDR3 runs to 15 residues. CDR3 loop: CASSTTGATNEKLFF. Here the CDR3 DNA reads TGTGCCAGCAGTACTACAGGGGCAACTAATGAAAAACTGTTTTTT. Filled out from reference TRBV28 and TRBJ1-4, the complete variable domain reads DVKVTQSSRYLVKRTGEKVFLECVQDMDHENMFWYRQDPGLGLRLIYFSYDVKMKEKGDIPEGYSVSREKKERFSLILESASTNQTSMYLCASSTTGATNEKLFFGSGTQLSVL.

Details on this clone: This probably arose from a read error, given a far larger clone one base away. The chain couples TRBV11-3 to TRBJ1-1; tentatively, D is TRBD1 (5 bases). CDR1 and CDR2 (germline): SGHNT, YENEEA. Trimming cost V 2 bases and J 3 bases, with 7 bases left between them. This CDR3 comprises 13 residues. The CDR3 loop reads CASSLSRDTEAFF. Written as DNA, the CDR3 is TGTGCCAGCAGCTTATCCAGGGACACTGAAGCTTTCTTT.

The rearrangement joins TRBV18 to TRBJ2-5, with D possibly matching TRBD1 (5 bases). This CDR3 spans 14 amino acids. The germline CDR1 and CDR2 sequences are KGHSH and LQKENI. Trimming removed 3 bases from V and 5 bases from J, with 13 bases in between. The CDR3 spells CASSPRVPGETQYF. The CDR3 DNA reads TGTGCCAGCTCACCCAGGGTTCCTGGGGAGACCCAGTACTTC.

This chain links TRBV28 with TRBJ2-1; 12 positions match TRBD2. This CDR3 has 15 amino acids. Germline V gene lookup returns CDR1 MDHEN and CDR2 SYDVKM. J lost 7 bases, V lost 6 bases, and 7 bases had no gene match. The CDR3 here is CASSQGLAGRNEQFF. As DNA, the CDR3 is TGTGCCAGCAGCCAAGGACTAGCGGGGCGGAATGAGCAGTTCTTC.

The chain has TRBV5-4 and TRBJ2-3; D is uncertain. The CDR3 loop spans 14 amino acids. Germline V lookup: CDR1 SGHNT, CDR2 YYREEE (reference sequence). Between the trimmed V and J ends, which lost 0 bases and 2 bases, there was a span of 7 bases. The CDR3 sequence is CASSLVLDTDTQYF. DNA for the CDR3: TGTGCCAGCAGCTTGGTTCTAGACACAGATACGCAGTATTTT.

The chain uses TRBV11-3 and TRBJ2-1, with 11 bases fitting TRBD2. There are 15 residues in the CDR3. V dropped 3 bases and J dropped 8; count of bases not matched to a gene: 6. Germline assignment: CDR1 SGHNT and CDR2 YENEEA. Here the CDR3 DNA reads TGTGCCAGCAGCTTTAGCGGGAGGGTTGTAGATGAGCAGTTCTTC. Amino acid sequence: CASSFSGRVVDEQFF.

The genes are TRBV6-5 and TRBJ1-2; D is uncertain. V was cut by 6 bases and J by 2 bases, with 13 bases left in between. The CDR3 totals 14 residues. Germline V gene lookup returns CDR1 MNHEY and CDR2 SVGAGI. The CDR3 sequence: CASSLGRRNYGYTF. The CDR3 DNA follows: TGTGCCAGCAGCCTTGGGCGGCGCAACTATGGCTACACCTTC.

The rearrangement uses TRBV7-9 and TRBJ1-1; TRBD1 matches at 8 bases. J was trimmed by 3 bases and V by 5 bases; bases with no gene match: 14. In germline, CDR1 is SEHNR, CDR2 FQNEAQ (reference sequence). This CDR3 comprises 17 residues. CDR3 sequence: CASSPKTGEVSHTEAFF. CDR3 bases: TGTGCCAGCAGCCCCAAGACAGGGGAAGTTTCCCACACTGAAGCTTTCTTT. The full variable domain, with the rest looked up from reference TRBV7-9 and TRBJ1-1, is DTGVSQNPRHKITKRGQNVTFRCDPISEHNRLYWYRQTLGQGPEFLTYFQNEAQLEKSRLLSDRFSAERPKGSFSTLEIQRTEQGDSAMYLCASSPKTGEVSHTEAFFGQGTRLTVV.

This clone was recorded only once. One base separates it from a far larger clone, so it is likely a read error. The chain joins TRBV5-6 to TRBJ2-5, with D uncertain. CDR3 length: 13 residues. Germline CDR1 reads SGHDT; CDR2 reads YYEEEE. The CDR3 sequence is CASSPTQTETQYF. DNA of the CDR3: TGCGCCAGCAGCCCGACACAGACAGAGACCCAGTACTTC.

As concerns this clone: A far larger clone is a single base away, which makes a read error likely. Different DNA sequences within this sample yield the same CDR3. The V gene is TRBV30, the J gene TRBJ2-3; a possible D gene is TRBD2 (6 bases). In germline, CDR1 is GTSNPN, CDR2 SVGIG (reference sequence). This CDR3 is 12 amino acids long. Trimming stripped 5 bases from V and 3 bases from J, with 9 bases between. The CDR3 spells CAWGTYTDTQYF. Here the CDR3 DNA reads TGTGCCTGGGGGACTTATACAGATACGCAGTATTTT.

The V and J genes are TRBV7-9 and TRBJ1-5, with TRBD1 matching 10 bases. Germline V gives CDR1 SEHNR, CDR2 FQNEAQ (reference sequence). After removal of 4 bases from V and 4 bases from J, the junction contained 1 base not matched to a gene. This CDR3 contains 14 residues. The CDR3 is CASSSGQGNQPQHF. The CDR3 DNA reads TGTGCCAGCAGCTCGGGACAGGGGAATCAGCCCCAGCATTTT.

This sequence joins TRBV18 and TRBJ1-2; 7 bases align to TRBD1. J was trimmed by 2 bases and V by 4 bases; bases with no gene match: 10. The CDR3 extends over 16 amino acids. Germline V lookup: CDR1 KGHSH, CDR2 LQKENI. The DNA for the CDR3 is TGTGCCAGCTCACACGGGACAGTGGCTACGAACTATGGCTACACCTTC. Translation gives CASSHGTVATNYGYTF.

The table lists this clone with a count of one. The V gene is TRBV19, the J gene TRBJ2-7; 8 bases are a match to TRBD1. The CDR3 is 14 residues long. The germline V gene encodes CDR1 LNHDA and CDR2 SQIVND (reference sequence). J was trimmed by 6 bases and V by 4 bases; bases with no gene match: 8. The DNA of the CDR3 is TGTGCCAGTAGTAGGGCAGGGGGCCGTTTCGAGCAGTACTTC. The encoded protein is CASSRAGGRFEQYF.

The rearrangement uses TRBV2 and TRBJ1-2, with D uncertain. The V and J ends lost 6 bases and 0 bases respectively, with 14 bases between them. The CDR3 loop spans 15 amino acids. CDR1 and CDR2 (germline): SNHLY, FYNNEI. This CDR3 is CASRDRTFSNYGYTF. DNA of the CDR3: TGTGCCAGCAGGGACCGCACATTTTCTAACTATGGCTACACCTTC.

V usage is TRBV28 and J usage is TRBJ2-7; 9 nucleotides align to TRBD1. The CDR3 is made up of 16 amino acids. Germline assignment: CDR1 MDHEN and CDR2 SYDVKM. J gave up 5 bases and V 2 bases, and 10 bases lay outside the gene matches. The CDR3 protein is CASSLAQGARGNEQYF. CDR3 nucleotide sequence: TGTGCCAGCAGTTTAGCACAGGGGGCCCGTGGAAACGAGCAGTACTTC.

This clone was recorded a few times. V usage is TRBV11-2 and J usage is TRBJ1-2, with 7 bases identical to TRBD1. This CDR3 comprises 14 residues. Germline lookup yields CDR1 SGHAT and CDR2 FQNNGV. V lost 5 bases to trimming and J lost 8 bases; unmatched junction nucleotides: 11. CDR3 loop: CASSPRTGVGGYTF. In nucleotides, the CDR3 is TGTGCCAGCAGCCCTCGGACAGGCGTGGGCGGCTACACCTTC.

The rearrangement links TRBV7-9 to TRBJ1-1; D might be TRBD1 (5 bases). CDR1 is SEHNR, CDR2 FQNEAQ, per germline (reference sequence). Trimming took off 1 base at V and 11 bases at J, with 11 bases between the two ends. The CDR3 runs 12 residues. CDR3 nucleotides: TGTGCCAGCAGCTTAGATCAGGGTAGGGCTTTCTTT. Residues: CASSLDQGRAFF.

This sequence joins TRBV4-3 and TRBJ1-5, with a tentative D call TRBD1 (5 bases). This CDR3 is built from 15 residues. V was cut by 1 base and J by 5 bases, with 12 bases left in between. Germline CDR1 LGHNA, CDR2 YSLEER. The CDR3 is CASSQVQGADQPQHF. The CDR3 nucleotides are TGCGCCAGCAGCCAAGTCCAGGGCGCCGATCAGCCCCAGCATTTT.

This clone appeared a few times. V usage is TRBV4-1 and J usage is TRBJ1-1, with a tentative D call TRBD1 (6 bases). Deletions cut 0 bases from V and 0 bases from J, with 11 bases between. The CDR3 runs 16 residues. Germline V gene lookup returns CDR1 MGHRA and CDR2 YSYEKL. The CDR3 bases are TGCGCCAGCAGCCAAGATCGGGGACAAATGAACACTGAAGCTTTCTTT. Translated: CASSQDRGQMNTEAFF.

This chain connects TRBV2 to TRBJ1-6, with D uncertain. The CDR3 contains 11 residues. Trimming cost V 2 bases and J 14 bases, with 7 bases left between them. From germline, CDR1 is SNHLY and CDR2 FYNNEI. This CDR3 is CASSESGTLHF. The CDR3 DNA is TGTGCCAGCAGTGAATCGGGGACCCTCCACTTT.

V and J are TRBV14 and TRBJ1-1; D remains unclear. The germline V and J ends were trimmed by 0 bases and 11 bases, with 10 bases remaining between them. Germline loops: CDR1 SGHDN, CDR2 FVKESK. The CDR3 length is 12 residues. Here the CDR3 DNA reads TGTGCCAGCAGCCAAGAGGCGGGTCTGGCTTTCTTT. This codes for CASSQEAGLAFF. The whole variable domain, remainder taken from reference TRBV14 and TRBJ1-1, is EAGVTQFPSHSVIEKGQTVTLRCDPISGHDNLYWYRRVMGKEIKFLLHFVKESKQDESGMPNNRFLAERTGGTYSTLKVQPAELEDSGVYFCASSQEAGLAFFGQGTRLTVV.

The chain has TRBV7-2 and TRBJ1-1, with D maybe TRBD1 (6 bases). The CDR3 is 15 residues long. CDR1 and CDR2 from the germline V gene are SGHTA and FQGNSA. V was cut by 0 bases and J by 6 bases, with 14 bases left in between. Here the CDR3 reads CASSLAGGTTAEAFF. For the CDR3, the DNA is TGTGCCAGCAGCTTAGCGGGGGGGACAACGGCTGAAGCTTTCTTT.

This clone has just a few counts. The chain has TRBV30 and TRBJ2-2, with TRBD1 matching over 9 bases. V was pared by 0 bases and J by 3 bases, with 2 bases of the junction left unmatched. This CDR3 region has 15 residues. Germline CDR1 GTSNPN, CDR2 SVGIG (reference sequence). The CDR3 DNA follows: TGTGCCTGGAGTGTGAGGGACAGGGACACCGGGGAGCTGTTTTTT. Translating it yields CAWSVRDRDTGELFF.